This T cell receptor (beta chain) was observed in a study of shared clonotypes between healthy human individuals. Findings of the study overall: It was only blood that was sampled, and tissue repertoires likely differ.

The CDR3 loop spans 14 amino acids. The germline CDR1 and CDR2 sequences are SGHRS and YFSETQ. Trimming shortened V by 4 bases and J by 4 bases, and 14 bases separated the two germline ends. Some clones are missing from TCRdb's copy, which holds only in-frame ones; the method was immunoSEQ multiplex PCR. The table shows 1 million to 1.2 million clones, with 70% to 85% occurring only once. This clone has just one count. Antigen unknown. In the same sample, other DNA sequences code for this CDR3. This clonotype was sampled from a man aged 18-30 years in good health. Some clones in this sample may be carry-over from other donors' samples. Sequenced sample: memory CD4+ T cells from PBMCs. Subset: CD45RA-negative fraction. The chain joins TRBV5-1 to TRBJ2-5; D gene uncertain. CDR3 nucleotides: TGCGCCAGCAGCCCCCGGTCCCCACGAGAGACCCAGTACTTC. Its protein is CASSPRSPRETQYF.